These 21 T cell receptor beta chains originate from one sample sequenced in a study of CD8 T cells in ankylosing spondylitis. Study-level findings and limits: A motif of 7 to 9 highly homologous TCR beta variants was seen as apparently characteristic of ankylosing spondylitis blood.

These TCRs' antigens remain unknown. In TCRdb, the 5' RACE reads were re-called with MiXCR into one record per CDR3 protein. Here the sample spans a few hundred thousand distinct CDR3 sequences, 7.5% to 9% being singletons. The sequencing input was blood, either unsorted or a sorted T cell fraction (not recorded which). The source of these receptors is a male donor with ankylosing spondylitis.

This chain connects TRBV4-1 to TRBJ2-7, with TRBD2 matching over 8 bases. CDR1 MGHRA and CDR2 YSYEKL come from the germline V gene. The CDR3 is 16 residues long. With V trimmed by 3 bases and J by 7 bases, 14 bases remained unmatched. CDR3 DNA: TGCGCCAGCAGCCAGGGCCTAACCCGGCGGGGGGATGAGCAGTACTTC. Translated, it gives CASSQGLTRRGDEQYF.

This clonotype has a single count. This CDR3 is CATRQGIQETQYF. The DNA of the CDR3 is TGTGCCACCCGACAGGGAATCCAAGAGACCCAGTACTTC. The J gene is TRBJ2-5, the V gene TRBV10-3; 7 bases are shared with TRBD1. Germline CDR1 ENHRY, CDR2 SYGVKD. The CDR3 is 13 residues long. J was trimmed by 1 base and V by 10 bases; bases with no gene match: 6.

In this sample, this clonotype turned up a few times. The V gene is TRBV27, the J gene TRBJ2-1, with a weak D call TRBD2 (5 bases). Germline V lookup: CDR1 MNHEY, CDR2 SMNVEV (reference sequence). The V gene lost 8 bases and the J gene lost 2 bases, with 16 bases spanning the gap. This CDR3 is 15 amino acids long. The CDR3 region has the DNA TGTGCCAGCGGCTCCCCCGGGGTCCCCTACAATGAGCAGTTCTTC. Protein: CASGSPGVPYNEQFF.

This clonotype was observed a handful of times. The chain joins TRBV3-1 to TRBJ2-2, with 7 bases matching TRBD1. There are 14 residues in the CDR3. Per germline, CDR1 LGHDT and CDR2 YNNKEL (reference sequence). After removal of 5 bases from V and 6 bases from J, the junction contained 6 bases not matched to a gene. Here the CDR3 DNA reads TGTGCCAGCAGCTATCATACAGGGGCCGGGGAGCTGTTTTTT. This gives the protein CASSYHTGAGELFF.

This chain uses TRBV14 with TRBJ2-1, with D perhaps TRBD2 (5 bases). The CDR3 runs to 15 residues. V shed 3 bases and J shed 2 bases, with 11 bases lying between them. CDR1 and CDR2 (germline): SGHDN, FVKESK. In DNA form, the CDR3 reads TGTGCCAGCAGCCAGATGGGAGTAACCTACAATGAGCAGTTCTTC. Translation gives CASSQMGVTYNEQFF.

The table lists this clonotype with many counts. This chain connects TRBV12-3 or TRBV12-4 to TRBJ1-5, with D tentatively TRBD1 (6 bases). V gave up 3 bases and J gave up 4 bases, with 7 bases separating them. The length of the CDR3 is 13 residues. Written as DNA, the CDR3 is TGTGCCAGCAGTTTTACAGGGAATCAGCCCCAGCATTTT. Translating it yields CASSFTGNQPQHF.

This clonotype was counted between two and nine times. The V and J genes are TRBV6-2 or TRBV6-3 and TRBJ2-7, with unresolved D. V lost 7 bases, J lost 3 bases, and 16 bases lay in between. The CDR3 is 14 residues long. From germline, CDR1 is MNHEY and CDR2 SVGEGT. CDR3 nucleotide sequence: TGTGCCAGCAATAGAGTAGCTCTCGGCTACGAGCAGTACTTC. As protein: CASNRVALGYEQYF.

The chain combines TRBV14 with TRBJ1-4; no clear D. Germline V gene lookup returns CDR1 SGHDN and CDR2 FVKESK. This CDR3 has 18 amino acids. Trimming stripped 1 base from V and 0 bases from J, with 15 bases between. The CDR3 nucleotides read TGTGCCAGCAGCCAAGTGGGCCGGGCATATGCAACTAATGAAAAACTGTTTTTT. This encodes CASSQVGRAYATNEKLFF.

This clonotype was seen a few times. The chain employs TRBV7-6 and TRBJ1-6, with 12 bases aligning to TRBD1. V lost 4 bases to trimming and J lost 11 bases; unmatched junction nucleotides: 6. Looked up from germline, CDR1 is SGHVS and CDR2 is FNYEAQ. The CDR3 is made up of 15 amino acids. The CDR3 nucleotides are TGTGCCAGCAGCTCTACGGGACAGGGGGCAACACCCCTCCACTTT. It specifies CASSSTGQGATPLHF.

There are a few counts of this clonotype. The chain couples TRBV2 to TRBJ1-2; 8 bases align to TRBD1. Germline V gene sequence: CDR1 SNHLY, CDR2 FYNNEI. With V trimmed by 6 bases and J by 8 bases, 8 bases remained unmatched. CDR3 length equals 13 residues. The CDR3 DNA reads as TGTGCCAGCAGGACTGACAGGGGCTACGGCTACACCTTC. Translated: CASRTDRGYGYTF.

This clonotype has only a few counts. This chain links TRBV25-1 with TRBJ2-7; 8 nucleotides match TRBD2. Unmatched junction bases numbered 14, after V lost 6 bases and J lost 4 bases. The germline V gene encodes CDR1 MGHDK and CDR2 SYGVNS. This CDR3 is built from 16 residues. CDR3 bases: TGTGCCAGCAGCGTCGAAGGTAGCGGGACTTATTACGAGCAGTACTTC. Its protein product is CASSVEGSGTYYEQYF.

There are a few counts of this clonotype. The V and J genes are TRBV25-1 and TRBJ1-6, with D maybe TRBD1 (5 bases). Per the germline V gene, CDR1 is MGHDK and CDR2 is SYGVNS. The CDR3 sequence is 13 residues long. V was cut by 1 base and J by 14 bases, with 12 bases left in between. The CDR3 sequence is CASSESPGETLHF. The CDR3, as DNA: TGTGCCAGCAGTGAATCTCCGGGGGAGACCCTCCACTTT.

There are a few counts of this clonotype. J is TRBJ2-3 and V is TRBV7-3; D is perhaps TRBD2 (5 bases). V lost 3 bases and J 4 bases, leaving 23 bases between the germline ends. The CDR3 spans 18 residues. Germline V gene data show CDR1 as SGHTA and CDR2 as FQGTGA. The CDR3 DNA reads TGTGCCAGCAGCTTTCTTCCTACACCTGGGATCGGGGCAGATACGCAGTATTTT. It is translated as CASSFLPTPGIGADTQYF. The full variable domain, in which reference TRBV7-3 and TRBJ2-3 provide the parts outside the CDR3, is GAGVSQTPSNKVTEKGKYVELRCDPISGHTALYWYRQSLGQGPEFLIYFQGTGAADDSGLPNDRFFAVRPEGSVSTLKIQRTERGDSAVYLCASSFLPTPGIGADTQYFGPGTRLTVL.

There are a few counts of this clonotype. The CDR3 nucleotides read TGTGCCAGCACGCTGGGCGGAGAGACCCAGTACTTC. It is translated as CASTLGGETQYF. V gene TRBV7-9 combines with J gene TRBJ2-5; no firm D call. With 7 bases removed from V and 4 bases from J, the gap between germline ends came to 10 bases. CDR3 length: 12 amino acids. Germline loops: CDR1 SEHNR, CDR2 FQNEAQ (reference sequence).

A few counts support this clonotype. The chain employs TRBV5-1 and TRBJ2-1, with a possible D match to TRBD1 (5 bases). The V gene's germline CDR1 is SGHRS and CDR2 YFSETQ. The CDR3 contains 13 residues. V was pared by 4 bases and J by 7 bases, with 12 bases between. CDR3 residues: CASSQDTNNEQFF. The DNA of the CDR3 is TGCGCCAGCAGCCAGGACACTAATAATGAGCAGTTCTTC.

The chain carries TRBV11-2 and TRBJ2-7, with 8 bases matching TRBD1. This CDR3 spans 15 amino acids. With V trimmed by 3 bases and J by 7 bases, 11 bases remained unmatched. Germline lookup yields CDR1 SGHAT and CDR2 FQNNGV. The CDR3 nucleotides read TGTGCCAGCAGCTTCACCCACGGACAGGGACGAGAGCAGTACTTC. Translating it yields CASSFTHGQGREQYF.

The J gene is TRBJ1-4, the V gene TRBV4-1, with TRBD1 matching over 9 bases. Germline CDR1 reads MGHRA; CDR2 reads YSYEKL. The J segment lost 8 bases and the V segment lost 1 base, leaving 8 bases of the junction unmatched. The CDR3 runs 16 residues. CDR3 DNA: TGCGCCAGCAGCCAAGCGGCGGGACAGGGTTACGAAAAACTGTTTTTT. Amino acids: CASSQAAGQGYEKLFF.

The CDR3 here is CSATRTGASYEQYF. CDR3 coding DNA: TGCAGTGCTACGCGGACAGGGGCCTCCTACGAGCAGTACTTC. V gene TRBV20-1 combines with J gene TRBJ2-7; 9 nucleotides agree with TRBD1. Trimming cost V 4 bases and J 0 bases; bases outside gene matches: 4. CDR1 is DFQATT, CDR2 SNEGSKA, per germline (reference sequence). There are 14 residues in the CDR3.

This clonotype has only a few counts. The DNA for the CDR3 is TGCAGTGCTAGAGGGTTAGCGGGGAGATACAATGAGCAGTTCTTC. Protein sequence: CSARGLAGRYNEQFF. This chain uses TRBV20-1 with TRBJ2-1, with 8 positions matching TRBD2. From germline, CDR1 is DFQATT and CDR2 SNEGSKA (reference sequence). The length of the CDR3 is 15 residues. The junction had 6 bases not matched to a gene; V was cut back by 1 base and J by 4 bases.

The CDR3, as DNA: TGTGCCAGCAGCCCCGGGGTTAGCGAGGGGGCGCAGTTCTTC. It yields the protein CASSPGVSEGAQFF. The chain employs TRBV7-9 and TRBJ2-1; 7 bases line up with TRBD1. The CDR3 is made up of 14 amino acids. Germline CDR1 SEHNR, CDR2 FQNEAQ (reference sequence). V gave up 5 bases and J gave up 12 bases; unmatched junction bases: 13.

V usage is TRBV11-3 and J usage is TRBJ2-3, with D perhaps matching TRBD1 (6 bases). V was shortened by 5 bases and J by 5 bases, with 11 bases between the two germline ends. The CDR3 spans 13 residues. Per germline, CDR1 SGHNT and CDR2 YENEEA. The DNA of the CDR3 is TGTGCCAGCAGCCGACAGGTTAGAGATACGCAGTATTTT. The encoded protein is CASSRQVRDTQYF.